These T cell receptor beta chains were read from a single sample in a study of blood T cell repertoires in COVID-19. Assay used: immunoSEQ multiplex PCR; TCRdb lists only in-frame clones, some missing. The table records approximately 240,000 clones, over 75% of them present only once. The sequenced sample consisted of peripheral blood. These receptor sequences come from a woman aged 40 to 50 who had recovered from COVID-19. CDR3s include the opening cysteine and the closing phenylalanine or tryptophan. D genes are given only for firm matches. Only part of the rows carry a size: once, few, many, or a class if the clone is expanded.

CASSRTSGSGYEQYF	TGTGCCAGCTCACGGACTAGCGGGAGCGGATACGAGCAGTACTTC	.	TRBD2	TRBV18	TRBJ2-7
CASSQMPTKGAEETQYF	TGCGCCAGCAGTCAAATGCCTACGAAGGGGGCGGAAGAGACCCAGTACTTC	few	TRBD1	TRBV23-1	TRBJ2-5
CASTPSGWNYGYTF	TGTGCCAGCACCCCCTCGGGGTGGAACTATGGCTACACCTTC	.	.	TRBV6-2/TRBV6-3	TRBJ1-2
CASSYGRPSGGYEQFF	TGTGCCAGCAGTTACGGTAGGCCTAGCGGGGGGTATGAGCAGTTCTTC	.	TRBD2	TRBV6-5	TRBJ2-1
CASSFDLTSGRGRHNEQFF	TGTGCCAGCAGCTTCGACCTGACTAGCGGGCGGGGGAGACACAATGAGCAGTTCTTC	.	TRBD2	TRBV7-9	TRBJ2-1
CASSLLGQNYGYTF	TGTGCCAGCAGCTTGCTGGGACAGAACTATGGCTACACCTTC	once	TRBD1	TRBV7-9	TRBJ1-2
CASSFQLAGDLDTQYF	TGTGCCAGCAGTTTCCAACTAGCGGGAGACTTAGATACGCAGTATTTT	.	TRBD2	TRBV27	TRBJ2-3
CASSSSATTYNEQFF	TGTGCCAGCAGCTCCTCCGCGACAACATACAATGAGCAGTTCTTC	.	.	TRBV11-2	TRBJ2-1
CASSRREYSGNTIYF	TGTGCCAGCAGCCGACGGGAATACTCTGGAAACACCATATATTTT	.	.	TRBV9	TRBJ1-3
CASSLGAGYTF	TGTGCCAGCAGCTTGGGGGCTGGCTACACCTTC	once	.	TRBV5-6	TRBJ1-2
CASSSRTGVTYNEQFF	TGTGCCAGCAGCTCCCGGACAGGGGTGACCTACAATGAGCAGTTCTTC	.	TRBD1	TRBV7-2	TRBJ2-1
CASSRTGTSNTGELFF	TGTGCCAGCAGCCGGACCGGGACTTCGAACACCGGGGAGCTGTTTTTT	.	.	TRBV5-4	TRBJ2-2
CASSLAGDTEQFF	TGTGCCAGCAGTTTAGCGGGAGACACTGAGCAGTTCTTC	.	TRBD2	TRBV27	TRBJ2-1
CASSITGDQPQHF	TGTGCCAGTAGTATTACCGGGGATCAGCCCCAGCATTTT	once	.	TRBV19	TRBJ1-5
CASSLGQGGNIQYF	TGTGCCAGCAGCTTAGGACAGGGGGGAAACATTCAGTACTTC	.	TRBD1	TRBV7-2	TRBJ2-4
CASRAAEGQGGQPQHF	TGTGCCAGCAGGGCTGCCGAGGGACAGGGAGGCCAGCCCCAGCATTTT	.	TRBD1	TRBV5-8	TRBJ1-5
CASSYSGPGYEQYF	TGTGCCAGCAGTTACTCGGGTCCCGGGTACGAGCAGTACTTC	.	.	TRBV6-2/TRBV6-3	TRBJ2-7
CATSSKGTSGFQETQYF	TGTGCCACCAGCTCCAAGGGGACTAGCGGGTTCCAAGAGACCCAGTACTTC	.	TRBD2	TRBV15	TRBJ2-5
CASSFFGVYNEQFF	TGTGCCAGCAGCTTTTTCGGTGTATACAATGAGCAGTTCTTC	few	.	TRBV7-2	TRBJ2-1
CASGGTGKPHEQFF	TGTGCCAGCGGGGGGACAGGGAAGCCCCATGAGCAGTTCTTC	.	TRBD1	TRBV27	TRBJ2-1
CASSSLWDSSYEQYF	TGTGCCAGCAGCTCCCTTTGGGACAGCTCCTACGAGCAGTACTTC	.	TRBD1	TRBV13	TRBJ2-7
CASSPGSWEQYF	TGTGCCAGCAGTCCGGGTTCGTGGGAGCAGTACTTC	.	.	TRBV28	TRBJ2-7
CASSTGIYSNQPQHF	TGTGCCAGCAGCACCGGTATTTATAGCAATCAGCCCCAGCATTTT	.	.	TRBV13	TRBJ1-5
CASSIGPGGPSNQPQHF	TGTGCCAGTAGTATCGGTCCCGGGGGGCCCTCCAATCAGCCCCAGCATTTT	.	.	TRBV19	TRBJ1-5
CASSPRTVGTGELFF	TGTGCCAGTTCTCCCCGGACAGTTGGAACCGGGGAGCTGTTTTTT	once	.	TRBV19	TRBJ2-2
CASSLAGAGGYEQYF	TGTGCCAGCAGCTTAGCGGGGGCGGGAGGGTACGAGCAGTACTTC	.	TRBD2	TRBV7-9	TRBJ2-7
CASSPREAGSPTDTQYF	TGTGCCAGCAGCCCTAGAGAAGCGGGATCCCCCACAGATACGCAGTATTTT	.	TRBD2	TRBV11-3	TRBJ2-3
CASSTRTGAAYGYTF	TGTGCCAGTAGTACCCGGACAGGGGCGGCCTATGGCTACACCTTC	.	TRBD1	TRBV19	TRBJ1-2
CASSVRAGGTDTQYF	TGTGCCAGCAGCGTTCGAGCGGGGGGGACAGATACGCAGTATTTT	.	TRBD2	TRBV7-2	TRBJ2-3
CASSLGTADEKLFF	TGTGCCAGCAGCCTTGGGACAGCGGATGAAAAACTGTTTTTT	.	TRBD1	TRBV5-6	TRBJ1-4
CASSWTGGFSPLHF	TGTGCCAGCAGCTGGACAGGGGGCTTTTCACCCCTCCACTTT	.	TRBD1	TRBV5-4	TRBJ1-6
CASSFPQTGGETQYF	TGCGCCAGCAGCTTCCCCCAGACGGGGGGGGAGACCCAGTACTTC	.	TRBD2	TRBV5-1	TRBJ2-5
CASSHTQGPLHF	TGTGCCAGCAGCCACACCCAGGGACCCCTCCACTTT	.	.	TRBV7-2	TRBJ1-6
CASRPTGRLNEQYF	TGTGCCAGCAGGCCGACAGGGAGACTCAACGAGCAGTACTTC	.	TRBD1	TRBV27	TRBJ2-7
CASSITQGDYNEQFF	TGTGCCAGCAGTATAACACAGGGGGACTACAATGAGCAGTTCTTC	once	TRBD1	TRBV2	TRBJ2-1
CASSPDQQFYEQYF	TGTGCCAGCAGCCCAGATCAACAGTTCTACGAGCAGTACTTC	.	.	TRBV11-3	TRBJ2-7
CAVSQGADTQYF	TGTGCCGTCAGTCAGGGGGCCGATACGCAGTATTTT	.	TRBD1	TRBV7-9	TRBJ2-3
CASSEWWGTGANVLTF	TGCGCCAGCAGCGAGTGGTGGGGCACTGGGGCCAACGTCCTGACTTTC	.	.	TRBV5-1	TRBJ2-6
CASSPRGTAGVGNSPLHF	TGTGCCAGCAGCCCACGTGGGACTGCCGGGGTTGGTAATTCACCCCTCCACTTT	.	.	TRBV4-2	TRBJ1-6